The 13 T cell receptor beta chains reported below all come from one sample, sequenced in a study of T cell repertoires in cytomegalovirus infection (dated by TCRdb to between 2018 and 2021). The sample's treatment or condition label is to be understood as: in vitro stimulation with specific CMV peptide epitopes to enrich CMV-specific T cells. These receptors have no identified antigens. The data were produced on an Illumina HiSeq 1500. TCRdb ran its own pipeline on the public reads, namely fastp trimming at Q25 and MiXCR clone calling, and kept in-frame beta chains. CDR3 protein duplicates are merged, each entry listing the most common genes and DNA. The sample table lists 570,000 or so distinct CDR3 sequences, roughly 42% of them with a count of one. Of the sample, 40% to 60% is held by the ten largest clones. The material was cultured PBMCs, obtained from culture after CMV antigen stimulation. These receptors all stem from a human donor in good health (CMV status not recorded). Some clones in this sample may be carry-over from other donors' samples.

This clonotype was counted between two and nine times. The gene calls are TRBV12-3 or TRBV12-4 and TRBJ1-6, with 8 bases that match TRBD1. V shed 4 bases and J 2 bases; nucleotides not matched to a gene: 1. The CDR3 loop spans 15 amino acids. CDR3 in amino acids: CASSSGGAYNSPLHF. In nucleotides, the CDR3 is TGTGCCAGCAGTTCAGGGGGCGCCTATAATTCACCCCTCCACTTT.

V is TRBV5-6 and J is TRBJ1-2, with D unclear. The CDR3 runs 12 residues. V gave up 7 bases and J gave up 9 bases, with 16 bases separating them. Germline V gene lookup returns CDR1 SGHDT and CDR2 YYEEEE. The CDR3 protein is CASSRIGRSYTF. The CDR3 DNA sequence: TGTGCCAGCTCAAGGATAGGACGCAGCTACACCTTC.

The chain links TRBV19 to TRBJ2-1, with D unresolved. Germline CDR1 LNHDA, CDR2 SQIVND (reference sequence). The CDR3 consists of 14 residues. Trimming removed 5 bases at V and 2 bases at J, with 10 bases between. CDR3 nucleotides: TGTGCCAGTAGTCGGACCCATACCTACAATGAGCAGTTCTTC. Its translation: CASSRTHTYNEQFF.

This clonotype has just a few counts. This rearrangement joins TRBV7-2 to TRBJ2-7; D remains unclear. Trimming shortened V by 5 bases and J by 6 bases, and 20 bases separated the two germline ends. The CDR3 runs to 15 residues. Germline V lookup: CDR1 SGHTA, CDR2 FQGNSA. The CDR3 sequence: CASSTPGYGRGEQYF. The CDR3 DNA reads TGTGCCAGCAGCACCCCGGGTTACGGACGAGGCGAGCAGTACTTC.

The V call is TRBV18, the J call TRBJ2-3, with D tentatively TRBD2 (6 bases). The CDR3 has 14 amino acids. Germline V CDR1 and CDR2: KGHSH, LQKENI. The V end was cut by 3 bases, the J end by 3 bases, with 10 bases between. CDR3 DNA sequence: TGTGCCAGCTCACCTGGACTAATGACAGATACGCAGTATTTT. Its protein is CASSPGLMTDTQYF. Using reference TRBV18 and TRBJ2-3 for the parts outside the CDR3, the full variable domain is NAGVMQNPRHLVRRRGQEARLRCSPMKGHSHVYWYRQLPEEGLKFMVYLQKENIIDESGMPKERFSAEFPKEGPSILRIQQVVRGDSAAYFCASSPGLMTDTQYFGPGTRLTVL.

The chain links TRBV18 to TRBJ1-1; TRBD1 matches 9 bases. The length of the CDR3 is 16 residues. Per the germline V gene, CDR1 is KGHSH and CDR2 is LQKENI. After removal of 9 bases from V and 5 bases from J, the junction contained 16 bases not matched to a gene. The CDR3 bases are TGTGCCAGTGGCAGAACGGGGACAGGGATGTTGACTGAAGCTTTCTTT. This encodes CASGRTGTGMLTEAFF.

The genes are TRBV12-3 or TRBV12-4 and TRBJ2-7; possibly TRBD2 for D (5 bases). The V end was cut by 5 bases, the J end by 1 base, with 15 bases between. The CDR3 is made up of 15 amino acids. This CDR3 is CASSNPGSYSYEQYF. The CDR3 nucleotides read TGTGCCAGCAGTAACCCGGGATCTTATTCCTACGAGCAGTACTTC.

The CDR3: CAIGTGNTEAFF. The CDR3, as DNA: TGTGCCATCGGGACAGGGAACACTGAAGCTTTCTTT. The chain recombines TRBV10-3 with TRBJ1-1; 8 nucleotides agree with TRBD1. CDR1 and CDR2 from the germline V gene are ENHRY and SYGVKD. This CDR3 has 12 amino acids. With 8 bases clipped from V and 1 base from J, the junction kept 0 bases outside the gene matches.

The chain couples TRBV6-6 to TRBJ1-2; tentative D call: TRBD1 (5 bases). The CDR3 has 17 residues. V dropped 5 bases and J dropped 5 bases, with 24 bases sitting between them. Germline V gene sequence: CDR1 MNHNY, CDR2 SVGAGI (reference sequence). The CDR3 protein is CASSPTAGVDGLYGYTF. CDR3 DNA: TGTGCCAGCAGTCCGACAGCTGGGGTGGATGGCCTATATGGCTACACCTTC.

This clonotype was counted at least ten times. The CDR3 region has the DNA TGTGCCAGCAGCTCGTCGACAGGGTACTACGAGCAGTACTTC. Translation gives CASSSSTGYYEQYF. The chain links TRBV7-2 to TRBJ2-7; 7 bases are shared with TRBD1. The junction had 6 bases not matched to a gene; V was cut back by 4 bases and J by 3 bases. This CDR3 comprises 14 residues. Germline V gene lookup returns CDR1 SGHTA and CDR2 FQGNSA.

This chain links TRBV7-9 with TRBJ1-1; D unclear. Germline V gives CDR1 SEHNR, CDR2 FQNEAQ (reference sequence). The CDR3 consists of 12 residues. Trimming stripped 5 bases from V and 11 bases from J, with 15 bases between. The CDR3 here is CASSRNQREAFF. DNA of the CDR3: TGTGCCAGCAGCCGTAATCAACGGGAGGCTTTCTTT. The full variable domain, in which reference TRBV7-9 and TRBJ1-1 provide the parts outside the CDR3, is DTGVSQNPRHKITKRGQNVTFRCDPISEHNRLYWYRQTLGQGPEFLTYFQNEAQLEKSRLLSDRFSAERPKGSFSTLEIQRTEQGDSAMYLCASSRNQREAFFGQGTRLTVV.

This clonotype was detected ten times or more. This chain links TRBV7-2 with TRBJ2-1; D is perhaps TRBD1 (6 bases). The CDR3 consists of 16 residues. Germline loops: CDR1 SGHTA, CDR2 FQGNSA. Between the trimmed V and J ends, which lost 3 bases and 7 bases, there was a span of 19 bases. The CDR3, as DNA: TGTGCCAGCAGCTTGCGGAGCCAGGGGTCCTTGAATGAGCAGTTCTTC. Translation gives CASSLRSQGSLNEQFF.

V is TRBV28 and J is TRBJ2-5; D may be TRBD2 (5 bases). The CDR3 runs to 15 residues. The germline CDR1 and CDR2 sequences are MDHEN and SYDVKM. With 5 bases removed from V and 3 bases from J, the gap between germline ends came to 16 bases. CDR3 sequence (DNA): TGTGCCAGCAGTCCAACTTTCAGCGGAGAAGAGACCCAGTACTTC. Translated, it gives CASSPTFSGEETQYF. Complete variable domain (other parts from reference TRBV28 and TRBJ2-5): DVKVTQSSRYLVKRTGEKVFLECVQDMDHENMFWYRQDPGLGLRLIYFSYDVKMKEKGDIPEGYSVSREKKERFSLILESASTNQTSMYLCASSPTFSGEETQYFGPGTRLLVL.